One T cell receptor beta chain is described in this entry. What this receptor recognizes is not known. One base away there is no much larger clone; base qualities are not given. Library generation was performed with the immunoSEQ multiplex PCR assay. TCRdb holds this immuneACCESS table with in-frame rearrangements only. Some clones are missing; in checked studies, unresolved V genes explain under half, and the rest has no known cause. In all, the sample holds about 110,000 clones, and 90% of those were seen once. The ten largest clones take up roughly 4.4% of the sample. Based on the germline V gene, the CDR1 and CDR2 sequences are SGHVS and FNYEAQ. Ends trimmed: V by 10 bases, J by 0 bases; bases unmatched to a gene: 9. CDR3 length: 17 amino acids, cysteine to phenylalanine. This entry keeps only the CDR3 DNA: 51 bases, framed from base 1. The data stem from a study of control samples from healthy donors and cancer patients (dated by TCRdb to 2018 to 2020).

The TCR comes from a human donor in good health. The donor label of this sample is uncertain. The rearranged segments are TRBV7-6 and TRBJ2-6; 10 bases in the junction line up with TRBD1. Sequences were obtained from blood. The nucleotide sequence reads as follows: TGTGCCACCGCCCCGGGACAGGGGCTCTCTGGGGCCAACGTCCTGACTTTC. Protein translation: CATAPGQGLSGANVLTF.